Shown below are 11 T cell receptor beta chains from a single sample sequenced in a study of T cells in Graves' hyperthyroidism and ophthalmopathy. Amplified TCR beta CDR3 regions came from RNA transcripts. The HTBI primer set drove a first-round RT-PCR of the TCR CDR3. TCRdb ran MiXCR on the multiplex PCR reads and lists one entry per CDR3 protein. The data contain under 600,000 distinct CDR3 sequences, about 16% of them singletons. The sequenced sample consisted of blood. Every receptor here comes from a woman aged 40 to 50 with Graves' ophthalmopathy.

This clonotype has at least ten counts. The rearrangement joins TRBV2 to TRBJ2-1, with a weak D call TRBD1 (6 bases). V lost 6 bases and J 4 bases, leaving 19 bases between the germline ends. Germline V gene sequence: CDR1 SNHLY, CDR2 FYNNEI. The CDR3 spans 16 residues. CDR3 sequence reads: CASRVTGGATYNEQFF. DNA for the CDR3: TGTGCCAGCAGGGTGACAGGAGGAGCTACTTACAATGAGCAGTTCTTC.

There are a few counts of this clonotype. The chain couples TRBV20-1 to TRBJ2-3; the D is unclear. Trimming left V 0 bases short and J 2 bases short, with 9 bases between. Looked up from germline, CDR1 is DFQATT and CDR2 is SNEGSKA (reference sequence). This CDR3 region has 14 residues. CDR3 bases: TGCAGTGCTAGAGAGTACTCCCTCACAGATACGCAGTATTTT. Translated: CSAREYSLTDTQYF.

This chain uses TRBV12-3 or TRBV12-4 with TRBJ2-3, with D perhaps matching TRBD1 (5 bases). CDR3 size: 12 residues. Trimming pared 5 bases from V and 10 bases from J, leaving 13 bases between. This chain's CDR3 is CASSQGVIAQYF. The CDR3 bases are TGTGCCAGCAGTCAGGGTGTAATCGCGCAGTATTTT.

V usage is TRBV5-1 and J usage is TRBJ1-2; tentative D call: TRBD1 (5 bases). This CDR3 spans 19 amino acids. Trimming took 0 bases from V and 4 from J, leaving 25 bases between them. Germline lookup yields CDR1 SGHRS and CDR2 YFSETQ. CDR3 bases: TGCGCCAGCAGCTTGGGCCCGGAATTTGGGCAGGGAAGTGGCTATGGCTACACCTTC. Its translation is CASSLGPEFGQGSGYGYTF.

This clonotype was recorded at least ten times. This CDR3 is CASSTRPEISTDTQYF. The CDR3 nucleotides read TGTGCCAGCAGTACCAGACCAGAGATTAGCACAGATACGCAGTATTTT. V usage is TRBV12-3 or TRBV12-4 and J usage is TRBJ2-3, with unresolved D. With 5 bases removed from V and 0 bases from J, the gap between germline ends came to 15 bases. CDR3 length equals 16 residues.

This clonotype was counted ten times or more. The chain employs TRBV2 and TRBJ2-1, with 8 bases identical to TRBD1. This CDR3 contains 13 residues. With 7 bases clipped from V and 7 bases from J, the junction kept 6 bases outside the gene matches. CDR1 is SNHLY and CDR2 is FYNNEI in the germline V gene. The CDR3 DNA follows: TGTGCCAGCAACCAGGGGGCATTGAATGAGCAGTTCTTC. Residues: CASNQGALNEQFF.

This clonotype was observed a handful of times. The chain carries TRBV18 and TRBJ2-2, with a tentative D call TRBD1 (6 bases). The CDR3 covers 16 residues. V was clipped by 5 bases and J by 0 bases, with 13 bases between them. Germline CDR1 reads KGHSH; CDR2 reads LQKENI. CDR3 DNA: TGTGCCAGCTCATCCGACAGGCCTGCGAACACCGGGGAGCTGTTTTTT. Protein product: CASSSDRPANTGELFF.

Concerning this clonotype: The germline gene is not matched at one end of the junction; a read error may be the cause. The chain recombines TRBV7-2 with TRBJ2-5, with D perhaps matching TRBD2 (5 bases). The germline gives CDR1 SGHTA, CDR2 FQGNSA. The CDR3 covers 13 residues. In DNA, the CDR3 is TGTGCCAGCACCCCAAGCCACGGACTTTCGCTCCACTTC. Its protein product is CASTPSHGLSLHF.

This chain joins TRBV12-5 and TRBJ2-5, with a possible D match to TRBD1 (6 bases). Trimming stripped 6 bases from V and 7 bases from J, with 12 bases between. The CDR3 spans 12 residues. Germline values: CDR1 LGHNT, CDR2 FRNRAP. The CDR3 DNA reads TGTGCTAGTGGAACTGAAGGGGGGACCCAGTACTTC. Protein sequence: CASGTEGGTQYF.

This clonotype showed up many times. V usage is TRBV2 and J usage is TRBJ1-1, with a weak D call TRBD1 (6 bases). The CDR3 extends over 13 amino acids. The V and J ends lost 5 bases and 2 bases respectively, with 9 bases between them. The germline V gene has CDR1 SNHLY and CDR2 FYNNEI. This CDR3 is CASSRDTNTEAFF. CDR3 in DNA: TGTGCCAGCAGTAGGGACACCAACACTGAAGCTTTCTTT.

A few counts support this clonotype. The gene calls are TRBV20-1 and TRBJ2-7; D gene uncertain. Germline loops: CDR1 DFQATT, CDR2 SNEGSKA (reference sequence). Between the trimmed V and J ends, which lost 6 bases and 3 bases, there was a span of 9 bases. The CDR3 loop spans 11 amino acids. Here the CDR3 reads CSAESFYEQYF. The CDR3, as DNA: TGCAGTGCAGAGAGCTTCTACGAGCAGTACTTC.